Sequencing of this TCR beta chain was carried out in a study of cytomegalovirus exposure and HLA in healthy donors. Notes on the study in general: Earlier analysis looked at TCR beta V segments, and most were productive about 87% or about 30% of the time.

Concerning this clone: What it binds is unknown.

The PCR used 60 Vbeta and 13 Jbeta primers. Assay used: immunoSEQ multiplex PCR; TCRdb lists only in-frame clones, some missing. The sample consists of 150,000 to 250,000 clones, around 77% of them appearing once. The CDR3 is 15 amino acids. V lost 2 bases and J 1 base, leaving 11 bases between the germline ends. From germline, CDR1 is MNHNS and CDR2 SASEGT. Sample: PBMCs. The sequence derives from a man aged 25 to 40 in good health and CMV-seronegative. The genes are TRBV6-1 and TRBJ1-1; tentatively, D is TRBD1 (5 bases). The DNA of the CDR3 is TGTGCCAGCAGTGAAATATGGGGGGGGAACACTGAAGCTTTCTTT. Residues: CASSEIWGGNTEAFF.